The clone carrying this T cell receptor beta chain was seen a few times. Its antigen is unidentified. This entry comes from a study of T cells in Graves' hyperthyroidism and ophthalmopathy. Out of approximately 9.9 ml of fresh peripheral blood came the PBMCs. TCR beta CDR3 regions were amplified from RNA. The HTBI primer set was used in a first-round RT-PCR of the TCR CDR3. TCRdb re-analysed the multiplex PCR reads in MiXCR, keeping a single row per CDR3 protein. The data contain 300,000 to 400,000 distinct CDR3 sequences, over 15% of them singletons. This CDR3 comprises 17 residues. After removal of 4 bases from V and 1 base from J, the junction contained 9 bases not matched to a gene. Germline V lookup: CDR1 SEHNR, CDR2 FQNEAQ (reference sequence). Whole-study findings and limits: Ophthalmopathy was told apart from stable hyperthyroidism by a 13 V-J model. The model predicted ophthalmopathy a median approximately six months before onset.

The chain employs TRBV7-9 and TRBJ2-7, with 11 bases lining up with TRBD2. This clonotype was sampled from a woman aged 50 to 65 with Graves' hyperthyroidism. What was sequenced was blood. The CDR3 loop is CASSWDPLAGGSYEQYF. The CDR3 nucleotides are TGTGCCAGCAGCTGGGACCCGCTAGCGGGAGGTTCCTACGAGCAGTACTTC.